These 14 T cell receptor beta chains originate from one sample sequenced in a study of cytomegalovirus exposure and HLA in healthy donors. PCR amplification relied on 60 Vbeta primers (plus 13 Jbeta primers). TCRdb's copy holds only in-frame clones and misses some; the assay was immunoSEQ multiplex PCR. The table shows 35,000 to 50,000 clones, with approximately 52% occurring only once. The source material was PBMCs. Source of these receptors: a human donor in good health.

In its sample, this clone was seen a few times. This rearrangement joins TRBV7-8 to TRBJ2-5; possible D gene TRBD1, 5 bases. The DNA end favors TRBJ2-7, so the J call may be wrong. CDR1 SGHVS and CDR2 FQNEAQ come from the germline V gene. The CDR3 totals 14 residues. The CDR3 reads CASSLSGRGVEQYF. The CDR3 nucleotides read TGTGCCAGCAGCTTATCAGGGCGTGGGGTCGAGCAGTACTTC.

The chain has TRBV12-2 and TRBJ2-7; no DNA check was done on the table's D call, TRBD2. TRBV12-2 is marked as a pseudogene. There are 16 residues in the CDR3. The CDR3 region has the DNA TGTGCAAGTCGCTTTCCCCTAGCGGGAGGGGGCTACGAGCAGTACTTC. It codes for CASRFPLAGGGYEQYF.

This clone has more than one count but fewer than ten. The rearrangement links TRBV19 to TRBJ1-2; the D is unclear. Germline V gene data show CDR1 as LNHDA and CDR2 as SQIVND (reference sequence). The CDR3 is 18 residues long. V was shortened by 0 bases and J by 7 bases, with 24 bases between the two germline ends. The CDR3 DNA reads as TGTGCCAGTAGTATAGATCCCTCCCGGCTTCGGGTATCTATTGGCTACACCTTC. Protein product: CASSIDPSRLRVSIGYTF.

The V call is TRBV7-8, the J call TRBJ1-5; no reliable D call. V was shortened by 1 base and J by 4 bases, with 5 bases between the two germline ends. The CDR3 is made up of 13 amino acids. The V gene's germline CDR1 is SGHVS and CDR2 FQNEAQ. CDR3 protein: CASSLELNQPQHF. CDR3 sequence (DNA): TGTGCCAGCAGCTTAGAACTTAATCAGCCCCAGCATTTT. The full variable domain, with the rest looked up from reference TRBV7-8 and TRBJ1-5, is GAGVSQSPRYKVAKRGQDVALRCDPISGHVSLFWYQQALGQGPEFLTYFQNEAQLDKSGLPSDRFFAERPEGSVSTLKIQRTQQEDSAVYLCASSLELNQPQHFGDGTRLSIL.

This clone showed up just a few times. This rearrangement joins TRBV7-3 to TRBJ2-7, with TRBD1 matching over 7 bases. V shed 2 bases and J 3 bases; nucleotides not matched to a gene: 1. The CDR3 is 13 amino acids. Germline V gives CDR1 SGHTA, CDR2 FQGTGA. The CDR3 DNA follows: TGTGCCAGCAGCTTAGACAGGGTCTACGAGCAGTACTTC. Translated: CASSLDRVYEQYF.

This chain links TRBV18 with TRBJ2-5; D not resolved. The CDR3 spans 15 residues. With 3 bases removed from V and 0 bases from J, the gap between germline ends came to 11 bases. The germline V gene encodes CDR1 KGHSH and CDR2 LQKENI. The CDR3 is CASSPFTSYQETQYF. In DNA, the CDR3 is TGTGCCAGCTCACCGTTTACTTCGTACCAAGAGACCCAGTACTTC.

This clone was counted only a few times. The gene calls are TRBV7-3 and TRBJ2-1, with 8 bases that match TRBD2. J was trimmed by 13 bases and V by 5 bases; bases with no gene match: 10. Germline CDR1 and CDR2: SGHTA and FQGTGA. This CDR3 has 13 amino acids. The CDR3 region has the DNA TGTGCCAGCAGCCCTTCCCCGCGGGAGGCACAGTTCTTC. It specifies CASSPSPREAQFF.

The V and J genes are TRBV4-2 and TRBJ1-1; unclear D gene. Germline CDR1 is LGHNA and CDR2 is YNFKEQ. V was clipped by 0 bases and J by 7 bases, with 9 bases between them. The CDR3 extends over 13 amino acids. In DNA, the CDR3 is TGTGCCAGCAGCCAAGAGACCGGGAGTGAAGCTTTCTTT. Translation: CASSQETGSEAFF.

CDR3 nucleotides: TGTGCCAGCAGCCTCACACCGGGACAGAACAATGAGCAGTTCTTC. Protein product: CASSLTPGQNNEQFF. The rearrangement uses TRBV9 and TRBJ2-1; 7 bases are a match to TRBD1. The germline gives CDR1 SGDLS, CDR2 YYNGEE. This CDR3 region has 15 residues. V was clipped by 4 bases and J by 5 bases; unmatched bases: 9.

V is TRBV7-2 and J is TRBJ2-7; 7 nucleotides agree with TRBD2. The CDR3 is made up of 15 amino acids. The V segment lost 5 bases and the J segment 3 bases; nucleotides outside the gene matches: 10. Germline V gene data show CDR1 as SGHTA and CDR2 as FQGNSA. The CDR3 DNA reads TGTGCCAGCAGCGAAGGGTTACAGCGGGGCTACGAGCAGTACTTC. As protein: CASSEGLQRGYEQYF.

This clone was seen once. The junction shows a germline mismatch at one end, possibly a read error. CDR3 region: CAGSSISYEQYF. The CDR3 DNA sequence: TGTGCCGGCAGCTCCATCTCCTACGAGCAGTACTTC. J is TRBJ2-7 and V is TRBV7-9; no reliable D call. CDR3 length: 12 residues. Germline CDR1 and CDR2: SEHNR and FQNEAQ (reference sequence).

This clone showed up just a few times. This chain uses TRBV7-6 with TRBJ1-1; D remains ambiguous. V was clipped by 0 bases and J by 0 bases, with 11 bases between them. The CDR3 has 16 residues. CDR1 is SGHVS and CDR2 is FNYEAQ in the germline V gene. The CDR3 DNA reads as TGTGCCAGCAGCTTAGCGCCACAGCAGATGAACACTGAAGCTTTCTTT. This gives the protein CASSLAPQQMNTEAFF. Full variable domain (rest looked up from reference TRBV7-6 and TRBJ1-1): GAGVSQSPRYKVTKRGQDVALRCDPISGHVSLYWYRQALGQGPEFLTYFNYEAQQDKSGLPNDRFSAERPEGSISTLTIQRTEQRDSAMYRCASSLAPQQMNTEAFFGQGTRLTVV.

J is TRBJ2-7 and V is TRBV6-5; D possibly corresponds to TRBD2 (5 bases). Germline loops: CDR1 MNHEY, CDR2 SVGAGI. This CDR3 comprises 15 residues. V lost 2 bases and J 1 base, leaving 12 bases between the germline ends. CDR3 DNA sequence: TGTGCCAGCAGTTACGACCAGCGGATTTCCTACGAGCAGTACTTC. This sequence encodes CASSYDQRISYEQYF.

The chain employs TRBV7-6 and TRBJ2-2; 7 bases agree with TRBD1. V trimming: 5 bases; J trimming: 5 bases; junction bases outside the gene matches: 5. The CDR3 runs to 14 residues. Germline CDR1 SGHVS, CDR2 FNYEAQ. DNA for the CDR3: TGTGCCAGCAGCGGGGACAGAACTACCGGGGAGCTGTTTTTT. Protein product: CASSGDRTTGELFF.